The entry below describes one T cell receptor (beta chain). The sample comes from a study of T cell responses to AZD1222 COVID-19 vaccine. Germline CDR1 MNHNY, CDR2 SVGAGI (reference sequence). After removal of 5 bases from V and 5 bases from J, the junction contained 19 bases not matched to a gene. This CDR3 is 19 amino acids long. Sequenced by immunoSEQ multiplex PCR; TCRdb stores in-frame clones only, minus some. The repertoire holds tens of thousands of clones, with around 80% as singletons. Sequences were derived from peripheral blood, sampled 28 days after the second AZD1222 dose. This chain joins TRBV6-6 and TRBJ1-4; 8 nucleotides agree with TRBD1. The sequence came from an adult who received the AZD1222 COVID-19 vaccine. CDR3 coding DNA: TGTGCCAGCAGTCCCGTCGGGGGGACAGGTATAAGCCAAAATGAAAAACTGTTTTTT. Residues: CASSPVGGTGISQNEKLFF.